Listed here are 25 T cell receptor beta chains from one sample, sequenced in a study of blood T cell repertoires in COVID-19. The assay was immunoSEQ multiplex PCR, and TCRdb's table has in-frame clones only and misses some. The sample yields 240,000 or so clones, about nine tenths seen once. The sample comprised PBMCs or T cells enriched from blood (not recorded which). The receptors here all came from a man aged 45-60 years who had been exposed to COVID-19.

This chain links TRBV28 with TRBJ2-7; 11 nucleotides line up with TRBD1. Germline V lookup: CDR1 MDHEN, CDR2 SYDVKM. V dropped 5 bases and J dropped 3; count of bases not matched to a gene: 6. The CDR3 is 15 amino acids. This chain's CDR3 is CASSAPGQGVYEQYF. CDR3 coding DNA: TGTGCCAGCAGTGCCCCGGGACAGGGGGTCTACGAGCAGTACTTC. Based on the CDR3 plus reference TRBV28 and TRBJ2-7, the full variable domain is DVKVTQSSRYLVKRTGEKVFLECVQDMDHENMFWYRQDPGLGLRLIYFSYDVKMKEKGDIPEGYSVSREKKERFSLILESASTNQTSMYLCASSAPGQGVYEQYFGPGTRLTVT.

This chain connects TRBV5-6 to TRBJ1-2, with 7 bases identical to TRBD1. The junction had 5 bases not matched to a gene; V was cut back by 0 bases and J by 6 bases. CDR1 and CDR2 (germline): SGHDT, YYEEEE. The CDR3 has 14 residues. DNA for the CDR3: TGTGCCAGCAGCTTGGTTTCAGGGGGTAATGGCTACACCTTC. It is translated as CASSLVSGGNGYTF.

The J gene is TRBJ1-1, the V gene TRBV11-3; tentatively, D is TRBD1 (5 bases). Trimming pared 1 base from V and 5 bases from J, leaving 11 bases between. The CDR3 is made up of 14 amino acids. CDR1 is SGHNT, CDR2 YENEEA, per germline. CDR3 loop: CASSLGGAWTEAFF. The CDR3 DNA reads TGTGCCAGCAGCTTAGGGGGCGCATGGACTGAAGCTTTCTTT. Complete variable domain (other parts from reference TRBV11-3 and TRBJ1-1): EAGVVQSPRYKIIEKKQPVAFWCNPISGHNTLYWYLQNLGQGPELLIRYENEEAVDDSQLPKDRFSAERLKGVDSTLKIQPAELGDSAVYLCASSLGGAWTEAFFGQGTRLTVV.

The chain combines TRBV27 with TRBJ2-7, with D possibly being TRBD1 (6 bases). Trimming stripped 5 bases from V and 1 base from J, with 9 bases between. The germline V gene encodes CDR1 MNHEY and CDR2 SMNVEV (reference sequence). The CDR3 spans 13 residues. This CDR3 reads CASSPGHSYEQYV. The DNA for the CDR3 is TGTGCCAGCAGTCCGGGACATTCCTACGAGCAGTACGTC.

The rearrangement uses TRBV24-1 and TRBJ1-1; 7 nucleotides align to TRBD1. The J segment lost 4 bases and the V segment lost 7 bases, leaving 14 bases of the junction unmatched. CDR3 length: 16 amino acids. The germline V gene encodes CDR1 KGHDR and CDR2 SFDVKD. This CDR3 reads CATSSGYRGRGTEAFF. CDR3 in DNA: TGTGCCACCAGCTCAGGGTACAGGGGTCGGGGCACTGAAGCTTTCTTT.

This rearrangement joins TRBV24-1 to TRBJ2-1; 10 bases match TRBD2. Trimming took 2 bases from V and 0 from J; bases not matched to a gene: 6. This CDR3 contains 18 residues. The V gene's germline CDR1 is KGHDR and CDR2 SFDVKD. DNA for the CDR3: TGTGCCACCAGTGATTCGCGCACTAGCGGGAACTCCTACAATGAGCAGTTCTTC. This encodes CATSDSRTSGNSYNEQFF.

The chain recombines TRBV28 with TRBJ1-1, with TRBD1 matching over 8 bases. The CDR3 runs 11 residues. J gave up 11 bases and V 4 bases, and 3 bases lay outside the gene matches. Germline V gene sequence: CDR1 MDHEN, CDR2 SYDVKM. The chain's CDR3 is CASSWTGWAFF. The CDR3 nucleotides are TGTGCCAGCAGTTGGACAGGGTGGGCTTTCTTT.

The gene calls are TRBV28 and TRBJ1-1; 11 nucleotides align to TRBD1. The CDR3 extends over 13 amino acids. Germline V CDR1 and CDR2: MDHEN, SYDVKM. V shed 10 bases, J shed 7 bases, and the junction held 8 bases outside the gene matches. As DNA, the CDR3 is TGTGCCACCCAACCGGGACAGGGGGTTGAAGCTTTCTTT. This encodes CATQPGQGVEAFF.

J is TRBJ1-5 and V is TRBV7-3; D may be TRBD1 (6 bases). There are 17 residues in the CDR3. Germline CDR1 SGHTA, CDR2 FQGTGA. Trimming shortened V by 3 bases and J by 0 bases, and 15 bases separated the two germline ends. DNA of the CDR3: TGTGCCAGCAGCTTTTCTCTGGGGGCCTATAGCAATCAGCCCCAGCATTTT. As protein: CASSFSLGAYSNQPQHF.

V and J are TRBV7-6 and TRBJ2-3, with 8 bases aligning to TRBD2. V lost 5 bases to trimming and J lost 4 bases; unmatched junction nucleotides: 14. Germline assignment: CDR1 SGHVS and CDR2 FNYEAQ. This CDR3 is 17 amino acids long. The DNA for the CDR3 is TGTGCCAGCAGCACGCGGTACCAGCGGGGGCCCCCAGATACGCAGTATTTT. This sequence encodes CASSTRYQRGPPDTQYF.

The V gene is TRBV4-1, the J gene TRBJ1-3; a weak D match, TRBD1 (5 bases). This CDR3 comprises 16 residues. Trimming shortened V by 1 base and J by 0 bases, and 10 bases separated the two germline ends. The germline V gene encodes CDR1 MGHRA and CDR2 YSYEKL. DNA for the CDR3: TGCGCCAGCAGCCAAGTGTCCGGGGGCTCTGGAAACACCATATATTTT. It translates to CASSQVSGGSGNTIYF.

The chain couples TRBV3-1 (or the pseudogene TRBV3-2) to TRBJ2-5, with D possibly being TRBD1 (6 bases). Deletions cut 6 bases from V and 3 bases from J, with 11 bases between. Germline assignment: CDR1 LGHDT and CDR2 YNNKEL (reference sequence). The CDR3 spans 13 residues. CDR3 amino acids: CASRRAGEETQYF. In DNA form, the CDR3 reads TGTGCCAGCAGAAGGGCAGGGGAAGAGACCCAGTACTTC.

CDR3 nucleotide sequence: TGTGCCAGCAGTCTACCCGACAGTAGCAATCAGCCCCAGCATTTT. The encoded protein is CASSLPDSSNQPQHF. The chain recombines TRBV28 with TRBJ1-5; a weak D match, TRBD1 (5 bases). Trimming left V 5 bases short and J 0 bases short, with 11 bases between. Germline CDR1 and CDR2: MDHEN and SYDVKM. This CDR3 has 15 amino acids. Using reference TRBV28 and TRBJ1-5 for the parts outside the CDR3, the full variable domain is DVKVTQSSRYLVKRTGEKVFLECVQDMDHENMFWYRQDPGLGLRLIYFSYDVKMKEKGDIPEGYSVSREKKERFSLILESASTNQTSMYLCASSLPDSSNQPQHFGDGTRLSIL.

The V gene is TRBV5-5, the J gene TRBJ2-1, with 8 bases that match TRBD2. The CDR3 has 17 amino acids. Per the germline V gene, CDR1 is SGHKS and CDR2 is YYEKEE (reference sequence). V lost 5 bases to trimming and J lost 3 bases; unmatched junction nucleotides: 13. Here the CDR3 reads CASSLVGGAVLYNEQFF. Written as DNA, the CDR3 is TGTGCCAGCAGTTTAGTCGGGGGGGCGGTTCTCTACAATGAGCAGTTCTTC.

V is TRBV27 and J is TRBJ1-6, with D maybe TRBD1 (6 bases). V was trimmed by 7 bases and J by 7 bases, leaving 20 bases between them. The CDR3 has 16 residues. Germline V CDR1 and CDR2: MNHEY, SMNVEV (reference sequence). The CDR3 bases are TGTGCCAGCATTCCCACCTGGACAGAAAAAAATTCACCCCTCCACTTT. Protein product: CASIPTWTEKNSPLHF.

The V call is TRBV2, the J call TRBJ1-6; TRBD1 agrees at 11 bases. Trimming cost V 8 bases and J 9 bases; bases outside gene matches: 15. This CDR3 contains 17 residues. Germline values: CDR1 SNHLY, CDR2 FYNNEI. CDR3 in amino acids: CASGGQGVMPSGSPLHF. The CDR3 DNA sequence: TGTGCCAGCGGGGGACAGGGGGTAATGCCCAGTGGTTCACCCCTCCACTTT.

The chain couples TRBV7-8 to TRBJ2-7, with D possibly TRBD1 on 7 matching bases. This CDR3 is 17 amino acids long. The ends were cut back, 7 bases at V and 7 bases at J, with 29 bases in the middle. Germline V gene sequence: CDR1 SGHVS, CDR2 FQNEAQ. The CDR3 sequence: CASNKWVATGNGGEQYF. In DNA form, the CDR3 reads TGTGCCAGCAACAAATGGGTGGCGACAGGGAATGGAGGGGAGCAGTACTTC.

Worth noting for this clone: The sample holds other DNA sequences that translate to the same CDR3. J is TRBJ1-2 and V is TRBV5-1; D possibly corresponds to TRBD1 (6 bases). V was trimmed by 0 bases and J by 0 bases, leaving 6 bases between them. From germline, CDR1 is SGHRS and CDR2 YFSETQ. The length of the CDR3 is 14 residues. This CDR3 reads CASSLGQANYGYTF. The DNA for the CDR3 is TGCGCCAGCAGCTTGGGACAGGCTAACTATGGCTACACCTTC.

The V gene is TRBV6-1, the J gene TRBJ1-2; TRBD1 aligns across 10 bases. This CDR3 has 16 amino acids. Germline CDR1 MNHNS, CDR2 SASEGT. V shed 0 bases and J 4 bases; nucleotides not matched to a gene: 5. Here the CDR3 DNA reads TGTGCCAGCAGTGAAGCGGGGACAGGGGCCTCCTATGGCTACACCTTC. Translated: CASSEAGTGASYGYTF.

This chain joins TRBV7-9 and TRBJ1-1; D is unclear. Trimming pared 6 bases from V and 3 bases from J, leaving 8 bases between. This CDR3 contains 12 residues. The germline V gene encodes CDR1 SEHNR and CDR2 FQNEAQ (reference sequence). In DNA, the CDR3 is TGTGCCAGCAGTTTTCATTACACTGAAGCTTTCTTT. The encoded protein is CASSFHYTEAFF.

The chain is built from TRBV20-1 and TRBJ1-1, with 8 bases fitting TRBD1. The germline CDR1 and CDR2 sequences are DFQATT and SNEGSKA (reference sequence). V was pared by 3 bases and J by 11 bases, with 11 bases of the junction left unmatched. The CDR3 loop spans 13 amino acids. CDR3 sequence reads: CSASSTGGMEAFF. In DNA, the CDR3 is TGCAGTGCTAGTTCCACAGGGGGAATGGAGGCTTTCTTT.

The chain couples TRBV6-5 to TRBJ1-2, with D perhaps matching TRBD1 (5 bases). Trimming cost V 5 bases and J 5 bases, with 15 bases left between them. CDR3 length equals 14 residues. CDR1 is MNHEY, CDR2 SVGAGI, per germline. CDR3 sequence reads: CASSPRGGTYGYTF. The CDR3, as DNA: TGTGCCAGCAGTCCTCGCGGAGGGACTTATGGCTACACCTTC.

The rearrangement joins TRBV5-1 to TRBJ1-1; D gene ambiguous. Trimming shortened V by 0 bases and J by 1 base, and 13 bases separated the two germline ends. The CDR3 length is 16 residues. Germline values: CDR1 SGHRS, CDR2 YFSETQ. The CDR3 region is CASSLVGVPTNTEAFF. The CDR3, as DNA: TGCGCCAGCAGCTTGGTCGGGGTTCCCACGAACACTGAAGCTTTCTTT.

The CDR3 sequence is CASSPAGSPYNEQFF. CDR3 bases: TGTGCCAGCTCACCGGCGGGTAGCCCCTACAATGAGCAGTTCTTC. The V and J genes are TRBV18 and TRBJ2-1; D possibly corresponds to TRBD2 (5 bases). Germline loops: CDR1 KGHSH, CDR2 LQKENI. CDR3 length: 15 residues. Trimming cost V 3 bases and J 2 bases, with 11 bases left between them.

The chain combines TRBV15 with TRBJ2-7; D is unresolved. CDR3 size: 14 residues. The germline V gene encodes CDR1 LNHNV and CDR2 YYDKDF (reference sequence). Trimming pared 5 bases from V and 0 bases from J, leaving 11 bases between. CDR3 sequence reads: CATSAGFSSYEQYV. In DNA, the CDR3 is TGTGCCACCAGCGCAGGCTTTAGCTCCTACGAGCAGTACGTC.